A selection of T cell receptor beta chains follows, all from one sample in a study of T-cell reconstitution after alpha-beta-depleted transplantation in children. TCRdb re-called the PCR reads with MiXCR, one entry per CDR3 protein. Of more than 200,000 distinct CDR3 sequences listed, over 20% were seen once; the top ten hold approximately 2.5%. Here the sequenced sample was PBMCs, taken before TCRalphabeta/CD19-depleted stem cell transplant. Source of these receptors: a girl aged 2-10 years with Fanconi anemia, due to receive a stem cell transplant. CDR3s include the opening cysteine and the closing phenylalanine or tryptophan. The D gene is left open where the match is weak. Rows may omit the clone size; those that give it use once, few, many or a size class.

j_call v_call clone_size d_call cdr3_aa cdr3_nt
TRBJ2-3 TRBV11-2 - - CASSLGRAQYF TGTGCCAGCAGCTTAGGGCGAGCGCAGTATTTT
TRBJ2-7 TRBV28 - - CASSLGESYEQYF TGTGCCAGCAGTTTGGGGGAGTCCTACGAGCAGTACTTC
TRBJ1-4 TRBV5-1 many TRBD1 CASSLDGTASIRRLFF TGCGCCAGCAGCTTGGACGGGACAGCATCGATAAGGAGACTGTTTTTT
TRBJ2-1 TRBV4-2 many - CASSKGSYNEQFF TGTGCCAGCAGCAAGGGATCCTACAATGAGCAGTTCTTC
TRBJ2-3 TRBV29-1 once - CSVDWGVTIPLSTDTQYF TGCAGCGTTGATTGGGGGGTAACTATTCCCCTCAGCACAGATACGCAGTATTTT
TRBJ2-5 TRBV7-2 few TRBD2 CASSSALAGDYSETQYF TGTGCCAGCAGCTCAGCCTTAGCGGGAGATTATAGCGAGACCCAGTACTTC
TRBJ2-1 TRBV12-3/TRBV12-4 - - CASVPQESYNEQFF TGTGCCAGCGTTCCACAGGAATCCTACAATGAGCAGTTCTTC
TRBJ1-2 TRBV20-1 - TRBD1 CSVRDRENYGYTF TGCAGTGTCCGGGACAGGGAGAACTATGGCTACACCTTC
TRBJ2-5 TRBV6-5 few TRBD1 CASSYSGQTQETQYF TGTGCCAGCAGTTACTCGGGACAGACACAAGAGACCCAGTACTTC
TRBJ1-2 TRBV11-2 - - CASSLSDSLNYGYTF TGTGCCAGCAGCTTATCGGACAGTCTTAACTATGGCTACACCTTC
TRBJ1-6 TRBV7-2 few - CASSLSDNSPLHF TGTGCCAGCAGCTTATCTGATAATTCACCCCTCCACTTT
TRBJ1-1 TRBV6-5 many TRBD1 CASSPTGGGGTEAFF TGTGCCAGCAGTCCCACAGGGGGCGGCGGCACTGAAGCTTTCTTT
TRBJ2-1 TRBV28 - TRBD2 CASSTSGGVSSYNEQFF TGTGCCAGCAGCACTAGCGGGGGGGTTAGCTCCTACAATGAGCAGTTCTTC
TRBJ2-5 TRBV11-2 - - CASSRNLNTIGETQYF TGTGCCAGCAGCCGTAATCTAAACACGATCGGAGAGACCCAGTACTTC
TRBJ2-1 TRBV7-2 - TRBD1 CASSPQQGASYNEQFF TGTGCCAGCAGCCCCCAACAGGGGGCCTCCTACAATGAGCAGTTCTTC
TRBJ1-6 TRBV20-1 - - CSASSNSPLHF TGCAGTGCTAGCTCAAATTCACCCCTCCACTTT
TRBJ2-7 TRBV20-1 - - CSAREDSRVYEQYF TGCAGTGCTAGAGAGGACTCGCGGGTTTACGAGCAGTACTTC
TRBJ1-1 TRBV20-1 few - CSASEGYGTEAFF TGCAGTGCTAGTGAGGGGTACGGCACTGAAGCTTTCTTT
TRBJ2-7 TRBV20-1 many - CSANNPGDSYEQYF TGCAGTGCAAACAACCCGGGGGACTCCTACGAGCAGTACTTC
TRBJ2-5 TRBV20-1 - TRBD2 CSARDLAGSQETQYF TGCAGTGCTAGAGATCTAGCGGGGTCCCAAGAGACCCAGTACTTC
TRBJ1-5 TRBV5-1 - - CASSLVDSSNQPQHF TGCGCCAGCAGCTTGGTCGACAGTAGCAATCAGCCCCAGCATTTT
TRBJ2-1 TRBV18 - TRBD2 CASSPIGTSGAYNYEQFF TGTGCCAGCTCACCAATCGGGACTAGCGGAGCCTACAATTATGAGCAGTTCTTC
TRBJ2-7 TRBV29-1 - - CSVEIPGKQYF TGCAGCGTTGAGATCCCGGGGAAGCAGTACTTC
TRBJ1-2 TRBV29-1 many TRBD1 CSANPPGQGYYGYTF TGCAGCGCTAACCCTCCCGGACAGGGATACTATGGCTACACCTTC
TRBJ2-7 TRBV20-1 - - CSASYRGSEQYF TGCAGTGCTAGCTACCGTGGGTCCGAGCAGTACTTC
TRBJ1-3 TRBV6-1 - - CASSELGSFSGNTIYF TGTGCCAGCAGTGAACTCGGCAGCTTCTCTGGAAACACCATATATTTT
TRBJ2-2 TRBV6-5 - TRBD1 CASSYWDRGTGELFF TGTGCCAGCAGTTACTGGGACAGGGGCACCGGGGAGCTGTTTTTT
TRBJ2-7 TRBV25-1 many - CASRGLLTEGAEQYF TGTGCCAGCAGGGGGCTCCTTACTGAGGGTGCCGAGCAGTACTTC
TRBJ2-7 TRBV20-1 - - CSARDLQKVYEQYF TGCAGTGCTAGAGACCTACAGAAGGTCTACGAGCAGTACTTC
TRBJ2-5 TRBV12-3/TRBV12-4 - TRBD1 CASSTTGKETQYF TGTGCCAGCAGTACGACAGGGAAAGAGACCCAGTACTTC
TRBJ2-3 TRBV20-1 many - CSARSLFSTDTQYF TGCAGTGCGAGATCCCTATTTAGCACAGATACGCAGTATTTT
TRBJ2-7 TRBV7-3 few - CASSLTGGVSSYEQYF TGTGCCAGCAGCTTAACGGGCGGGGTGAGCTCCTACGAGCAGTACTTC
TRBJ1-1 TRBV12-3/TRBV12-4 - - CASSSYAGTEAFF TGTGCCAGCAGTAGTTATGCCGGGACTGAAGCTTTCTTT
TRBJ2-3 TRBV29-1 - TRBD1 CSHQGTGTDTQYF TGCAGCCACCAAGGGACAGGCACAGATACGCAGTATTTT
TRBJ1-6 TRBV7-3 many TRBD1 CASSTTGASSYNSPLHF TGTGCCAGCAGCACCACAGGGGCTAGCTCCTATAATTCACCCCTCCACTTT
TRBJ2-7 TRBV4-2 many - CASSPRGVAYEQYF TGTGCCAGCAGCCCGCGCGGGGTAGCCTACGAGCAGTACTTC
TRBJ1-5 TRBV20-1 many - CSASPGVSNQPQHF TGCAGTGCTAGCCCCGGGGTTAGCAATCAGCCCCAGCATTTT
TRBJ2-5 TRBV5-1 many - CASSLAWTQETQYF TGCGCCAGCAGCTTGGCCTGGACCCAAGAGACCCAGTACTTC
TRBJ1-2 TRBV29-1 many - CSASHPFRGVRSGAGYTF TGCAGCGCGTCCCACCCCTTCCGGGGGGTCAGGTCAGGGGCCGGCTACACCTTC
TRBJ2-1 TRBV5-1 - - CASSLEVLARKGNEQFF TGCGCCAGCAGCTTGGAGGTCCTAGCGAGAAAGGGCAATGAGCAATTCTTC
TRBJ2-1 TRBV7-3 - TRBD2 CASSLMGGGNSSYNEQFF TGTGCCAGCAGCTTAATGGGCGGGGGGAACAGCTCCTACAATGAGCAGTTCTTC
TRBJ2-7 TRBV29-1 few - CSVENQAGRPYEQYF TGCAGCGTTGAAAATCAGGCGGGGAGACCCTACGAGCAGTACTTC
TRBJ2-1 TRBV4-1 - - CASSQESGLFGGNEQFF TGCGCCAGCAGCCAAGAGAGCGGACTCTTCGGGGGCAATGAGCAGTTCTTC
TRBJ2-1 TRBV29-1 many TRBD1 CSVVRQGHTYNEQFF TGCAGCGTCGTACGACAGGGGCATACCTACAATGAGCAGTTCTTC
TRBJ2-6 TRBV4-2 few - CASSQGGASGANVLTF TGTGCCAGCAGCCAAGGGGGAGCGTCTGGGGCCAACGTCCTGACTTTC
TRBJ2-4 TRBV10-3 few - CAISEGGGLAKNIQYF TGTGCCATCAGTGAGGGGGGGGGCCTAGCCAAAAACATTCAGTACTTC
TRBJ2-3 TRBV29-1 many TRBD1 CSVIRTGSTDTQYF TGCAGCGTTATACGGACAGGCAGCACAGATACGCAGTATTTT
TRBJ2-3 TRBV27 many - CASSPPLRAQYF TGTGCCAGCAGTCCTCCCCTAAGGGCGCAGTATTTT
TRBJ2-7 TRBV29-1 - - CSAMTVFSGYEQYF TGCAGCGCCATGACAGTCTTCTCAGGGTACGAGCAGTACTTC
TRBJ2-3 TRBV20-1 many TRBD2 CSARELAGGPDTQYF TGCAGTGCTAGAGAACTAGCGGGGGGGCCAGATACGCAGTATTTT
TRBJ2-1 TRBV7-3 few TRBD2 CASSPRSGGPYNEQFF TGTGCCAGCAGCCCACGCAGCGGGGGGCCCTACAATGAGCAGTTCTTC
TRBJ2-2 TRBV5-1 few - CASSLIGNTGELFF TGCGCCAGCAGCTTGATAGGGAACACCGGGGAGCTGTTTTTT
TRBJ2-3 TRBV5-1 many - CASSWTRNQGRRDTQYF TGCGCCAGCAGCTGGACCCGCAATCAGGGGAGGAGAGATACGCAGTATTTT
TRBJ2-5 TRBV6-2/TRBV6-3 - - CASSPPAVYQETQYF TGTGCCAGCAGTCCCCCCGCGGTGTACCAAGAGACCCAGTACTTC
TRBJ2-1 TRBV20-1 - TRBD2 CSANRLAAYNEQFF TGCAGTGCTAATCGACTAGCGGCCTACAATGAGCAGTTCTTC